These 23 T cell receptor beta chains were all obtained from the same sample, sequenced in a study of OX40 agonist ivuxolimab in advanced cancers. Data came from immunoSEQ multiplex PCR; TCRdb stores just in-frame clones and leaves some out. This sample has about 80,000 clones, with 80% to 90% found just once. The input for sequencing was CD4+ or CD8+ T cells sorted from blood, taken in a trial of the OX40 agonist ivuxolimab. These receptors were taken from an adult with an advanced solid tumor such as melanoma, head and neck, liver or kidney cancer.

The V and J genes are TRBV28 and TRBJ2-1; weak D call: TRBD2 (6 bases). This CDR3 spans 14 amino acids. CDR1 and CDR2 from the germline V gene are MDHEN and SYDVKM. Trimming removed 6 bases from V and 8 bases from J, with 17 bases in between. CDR3 protein: CASRLRGGSDEQFF. CDR3 bases: TGTGCCAGCAGACTGCGTGGGGGGAGTGATGAGCAGTTCTTC.

The rearrangement joins TRBV11-3 to TRBJ2-1; 9 bases align to TRBD2. The CDR3 is made up of 13 amino acids. Germline-derived CDR1 and CDR2 are SGHNT and YENEEA. Losses at the gene ends were 5 bases for V and 10 bases for J; bases not matched to a gene: 6. The CDR3 bases are TGTGCCAGCAGCCCTAGCGGGATCGGAGAGCAGTTCTTC. Translated, it gives CASSPSGIGEQFF. Variable domain in full (rest from reference TRBV11-3 and TRBJ2-1): EAGVVQSPRYKIIEKKQPVAFWCNPISGHNTLYWYLQNLGQGPELLIRYENEEAVDDSQLPKDRFSAERLKGVDSTLKIQPAELGDSAVYLCASSPSGIGEQFFGPGTRLTVL.

The gene calls are TRBV6-6 and TRBJ2-7; D uncertain. V dropped 6 bases and J dropped 6 bases, with 12 bases sitting between them. CDR1 MNHNY and CDR2 SVGAGI come from the germline V gene (reference sequence). The CDR3 covers 12 residues. The CDR3 spells CASRPPGSEQYF. The CDR3 DNA follows: TGTGCCAGCAGACCACCCGGAAGCGAGCAGTACTTC.

V usage is TRBV2 and J usage is TRBJ2-1; 10 positions agree with TRBD2. CDR1 is SNHLY, CDR2 FYNNEI, per germline. The junction had 5 bases not matched to a gene; V was cut back by 6 bases and J by 3 bases. This CDR3 has 15 residues. The CDR3 loop is CASRLAGSRYNEQFF. CDR3 bases: TGTGCCAGCAGACTAGCGGGAAGTCGCTACAATGAGCAGTTCTTC.

This clone has only a few counts. The chain carries TRBV5-1 and TRBJ1-2; the match to TRBD1 covers 7 bases. The germline gives CDR1 SGHRS, CDR2 YFSETQ. The trim removed 4 bases at V and 4 bases at J, leaving 7 bases unmatched. This CDR3 is 14 amino acids long. This chain's CDR3 is CASSAGGQIYGYTF. Here the CDR3 DNA reads TGCGCCAGCAGCGCCGGGGGACAGATCTATGGCTACACCTTC.

As for this clone: The germline gene is not matched at one end of the junction; a read error may be the cause. The chain has TRBV11-3 and TRBJ2-7; perhaps TRBD1 as D (5 bases). CDR3 length: 13 amino acids. In germline, CDR1 is SGHNT, CDR2 YENEEA. CDR3 in DNA: TGTGCCAGCAGCCGAGGCCCAGGGTCCCAGCAATACTTC. Protein: CASSRGPGSQQYF.

This chain connects TRBV4-2 to TRBJ1-2, with a possible D match to TRBD1 (5 bases). The CDR3 length is 13 residues. V lost 4 bases and J 8 bases, leaving 14 bases between the germline ends. CDR1 is LGHNA, CDR2 YNFKEQ, per germline. The CDR3: CASSLGTNVGYTF. DNA of the CDR3: TGTGCCAGCAGCCTCGGGACGAATGTGGGCTACACCTTC.

This clone appeared a few times. This chain links TRBV9 with TRBJ1-2; no firm D call. Germline assignment: CDR1 SGDLS and CDR2 YYNGEE. V was shortened by 1 base and J by 3 bases, with 10 bases between the two germline ends. CDR3 length: 14 residues. CDR3 sequence reads: CASSVTDLHYGYTF. The CDR3 DNA sequence: TGTGCCAGCAGCGTAACAGATCTTCACTATGGCTACACCTTC.

This chain links TRBV29-1 with TRBJ2-5; maybe TRBD2 (6 bases). In germline, CDR1 is SQVTM, CDR2 ANQGSEA. This CDR3 region has 14 residues. V lost 7 bases to trimming and J lost 3 bases, with 18 bases between them. The CDR3 region has the DNA TGCAGCGCCGAAAGGGGTCCGGGGGAAGAGACCCAGTACTTC. Translating it yields CSAERGPGEETQYF.

V is TRBV19 and J is TRBJ1-5, with D possibly being TRBD1 (5 bases). Trimming took off 7 bases at V and 6 bases at J, with 13 bases between the two ends. The CDR3 spans 13 residues. Per germline, CDR1 LNHDA and CDR2 SQIVND (reference sequence). Here the CDR3 reads CASNLRGGQPQHF. The CDR3, as DNA: TGTGCCAGTAACCTGAGGGGAGGTCAGCCCCAGCATTTT.

CDR3 bases: TGTGCCAGCAGTGGGGGGGGGAGTAATTCACCCCTCCACTTT. Its translation: CASSGGGSNSPLHF. The chain employs TRBV2 and TRBJ1-6; a possible D gene is TRBD1 (5 bases). V lost 4 bases and J lost 6, with 10 bases in between. The CDR3 sequence is 14 residues long. Germline-derived CDR1 and CDR2 are SNHLY and FYNNEI. The full variable domain, with the rest looked up from reference TRBV2 and TRBJ1-6, is EPEVTQTPSHQVTQMGQEVILRCVPISNHLYFYWYRQILGQKVEFLVSFYNNEISEKSEIFDDQFSVERPDGSNFTLKIRSTKLEDSAMYFCASSGGGSNSPLHFGNGTRLTVT.

The chain uses TRBV23-1 and TRBJ2-1; 8 bases align to TRBD1. TRBV23-1 is marked as an open reading frame, function uncertain. This CDR3 has 18 amino acids. The trim removed 3 bases at V and 0 bases at J, leaving 10 bases unmatched. The CDR3 protein is CASSQGRGLLRSYNEQFF. CDR3 DNA: TGCGCCAGCAGTCAGGGCAGGGGGCTTTTACGCTCCTACAATGAGCAGTTCTTC.

This clone was counted between two and nine times. The gene calls are TRBV30 and TRBJ2-3, with 8 bases lining up with TRBD2. V gave up 7 bases and J gave up 4 bases; unmatched junction bases: 4. CDR1 is GTSNPN, CDR2 SVGIG, per germline (reference sequence). The CDR3 consists of 12 residues. In nucleotides, the CDR3 is TGTGCCTCACATAGCGGGGCAGATACGCAGTATTTT. It codes for CASHSGADTQYF.

V and J are TRBV2 and TRBJ2-5; D tentatively reads TRBD1 or TRBD2 (6 bases each). The J call is in doubt because the DNA end fits TRBJ2-7 better. The germline V gene encodes CDR1 SNHLY and CDR2 FYNNEI. The CDR3 has 13 amino acids. DNA for the CDR3: TGTGCCAGCGAAGGGGGGCTCACCTACGAGCAGTACTTC. Translated, it gives CASEGGLTYEQYF.

This chain joins TRBV27 and TRBJ1-1, with D maybe TRBD1 (5 bases). Trimming took off 2 bases at V and 4 bases at J, with 8 bases between the two ends. Germline loops: CDR1 MNHEY, CDR2 SMNVEV (reference sequence). The CDR3 totals 13 residues. CDR3 loop: CASSLGGGTEAFF. CDR3 coding DNA: TGTGCCAGCAGTTTAGGGGGGGGCACTGAAGCTTTCTTT.

The chain is built from TRBV25-1 and TRBJ1-3, with D unresolved. V was shortened by 4 bases and J by 2 bases, with 6 bases between the two germline ends. The CDR3 is 13 residues long. From germline, CDR1 is MGHDK and CDR2 SYGVNS. The CDR3 nucleotides are TGTGCCAGCAGTGGAGCTGCTGGAAACACCATATATTTT. Its translation is CASSGAAGNTIYF.

The genes are TRBV10-2 and TRBJ1-5; D unresolved. Germline CDR1 reads WSHSY; CDR2 reads SAAADI. V lost 6 bases to trimming and J lost 3 bases, with 15 bases between them. This CDR3 comprises 15 residues. CDR3 sequence (DNA): TGCGCCAGCAGCCAGACGGAAAGGAACAATCAGCCCCAGCATTTT. Encoded protein: CASSQTERNNQPQHF.

The chain uses TRBV10-3 and TRBJ2-2; 9 bases align to TRBD1. J was trimmed by 4 bases and V by 6 bases; bases with no gene match: 3. This CDR3 spans 14 amino acids. In germline, CDR1 is ENHRY, CDR2 SYGVKD. The CDR3 loop reads CAIRGTGTTGELFF. The CDR3 region has the DNA TGTGCCATCAGGGGGACAGGGACCACCGGGGAGCTGTTTTTT.

The chain couples TRBV2 to TRBJ2-1, with D unresolved. V was clipped by 7 bases and J by 1 base, with 8 bases between them. The CDR3 runs to 13 residues. Germline CDR1 is SNHLY and CDR2 is FYNNEI. The CDR3 protein is CASNDRSYNEQFF. In DNA, the CDR3 is TGTGCCAGCAATGATAGGTCCTACAATGAGCAGTTCTTC.

The chain carries TRBV7-6 and TRBJ1-1, with a tentative D call TRBD1 (6 bases). Germline lookup yields CDR1 SGHVS and CDR2 FNYEAQ. CDR3 length: 16 residues. V lost 5 bases to trimming and J lost 3 bases, with 19 bases between them. The CDR3 is CASSPEGVYQHTEAFF. The CDR3 DNA is TGTGCCAGCAGCCCAGAGGGGGTTTATCAGCACACTGAAGCTTTCTTT.

The sample holds a few counts of this clone. Other DNA sequences in the same sample also yield this CDR3. The chain combines TRBV7-9 with TRBJ1-1; D is unclear. V gave up 3 bases and J gave up 5 bases, with 4 bases separating them. Germline CDR1 and CDR2: SEHNR and FQNEAQ (reference sequence). This CDR3 contains 11 residues. The CDR3 coding sequence is TGTGCCAGCAGCTTGGGGACTGAAGCTTTCTTT. Encoded protein: CASSLGTEAFF.

The chain recombines TRBV19 with TRBJ2-7; TRBD1 or TRBD2 may be the D gene (6 bases each). Germline V CDR1 and CDR2: LNHDA, SQIVND (reference sequence). Trimming pared 6 bases from V and 6 bases from J, leaving 15 bases between. The length of the CDR3 is 13 residues. This chain's CDR3 is CASSNLQGLEQYF. DNA of the CDR3: TGTGCCAGTAGCAACCTACAGGGACTCGAGCAGTACTTC.

The chain employs TRBV18 and TRBJ1-1; D call uncertain. The V end lost 2 bases, the J end lost 2 bases, and 15 bases lay between the germline ends. This CDR3 spans 16 amino acids. CDR1 and CDR2 from the germline V gene are KGHSH and LQKENI. The CDR3 DNA reads TGTGCCAGCTCACCAGCGACGGACTCTACAAACACTGAAGCTTTCTTT. It is translated as CASSPATDSTNTEAFF.